The T cell receptor beta chain described here comes from a study of blood T cell repertoires in COVID-19. Study background: Sample material is recorded as cDNA or gDNA derived from T cells, B-cell-depleted T cells, or PBMCs.

Original processing notes: The authors estimated nucleated cell counts from reference gene primer amplification. Sequencing was performed with immunoSEQ multiplex PCR; in TCRdb, only in-frame clones are kept and a portion is missing. V and J calls and clone size follow that table, whereas D and trimming were derived from the DNA. This table has some 150,000 clones, approximately 86% appearing once. Germline V gene lookup returns CDR1 SGHAT and CDR2 FQNNGV. Germline trimming cut 3 bases from V and 7 bases from J; bases unmatched to any gene: 5. CDR3 size: 14 residues. This chain joins TRBV11-2 and TRBJ2-2, with 7 bases identical to TRBD2. The sequence derives from a man in his 70s with acute or convalescent COVID-19. Sequenced input: peripheral blood. CDR3 nucleotide sequence: TGTGCCAGCAGCTTTGATCCGGGAGGCGGGGAGCTGTTTTTT. Its protein is CASSFDPGGGELFF.